This TCR beta chain is from a study of blood T cell repertoires in COVID-19. Profiled with immunoSEQ multiplex PCR; TCRdb holds only in-frame clones, not every one. The repertoire holds about 140,000 clones, with more than 80% as singletons. V lost 0 bases, J lost 2 bases, and 10 bases stayed unmatched. The CDR3 totals 17 residues. Germline CDR1 reads SEHNR; CDR2 reads FQNEAQ (reference sequence). What was sequenced was peripheral blood. The sequence derives from an elderly woman in a cohort sampled during active or convalescent COVID-19. V is TRBV7-9 and J is TRBJ2-7; 7 positions agree with TRBD2. CDR3 sequence (DNA): TGTGCCAGCAGCTTAGCCTCTAGCGGACTGAGGGCCTACGAGCAGTACTTC. This encodes CASSLASSGLRAYEQYF.